This T cell receptor (beta chain) appears in the sequencing data of a study of cytomegalovirus exposure and HLA in healthy donors. A multiplex PCR was run with 60 Vbeta primers and 13 Jbeta primers. Repertoires were generated with immunoSEQ multiplex PCR, while TCRdb's copy carries only in-frame clones and drops some. Altogether under 200,000 clones are present, 60% to 85% being singletons, with the ten largest covering 5.7%. Trimming cost V 0 bases and J 2 bases, with 11 bases left between them. The length of the CDR3 is 16 residues. Germline V gene data show CDR1 as SGDLS and CDR2 as YYNGEE. This clone appeared once.

Sequencing input: PBMCs. The chain carries TRBV9 and TRBJ2-2; a weak D match, TRBD1 (6 bases). This clonotype originated in a man in his forties or fifties in good health and CMV-seronegative. CDR3 bases: TGTGCCAGCAGCGTAGTGTGGGACACCAACACCGGGGAGCTGTTTTTT. Its protein is CASSVVWDTNTGELFF.